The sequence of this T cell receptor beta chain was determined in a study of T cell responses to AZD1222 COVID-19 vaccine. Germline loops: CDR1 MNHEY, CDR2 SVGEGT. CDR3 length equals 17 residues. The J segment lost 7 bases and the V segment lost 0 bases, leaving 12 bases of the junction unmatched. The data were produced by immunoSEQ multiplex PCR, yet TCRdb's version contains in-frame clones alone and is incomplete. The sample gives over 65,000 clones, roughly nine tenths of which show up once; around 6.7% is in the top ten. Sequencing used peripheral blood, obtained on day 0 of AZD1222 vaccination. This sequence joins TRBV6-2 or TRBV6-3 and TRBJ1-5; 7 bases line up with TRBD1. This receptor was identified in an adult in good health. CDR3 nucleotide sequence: TGTGCCAGCAGTTACTCGAACCGGCGCAGGGGGGGCCAGCCCCAGCATTTT. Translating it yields CASSYSNRRRGGQPQHF.